Only one count was recorded for the clone carrying this T cell receptor beta chain. These data come from a study of blood T cell repertoires in COVID-19. Study as a whole: T cells, B-cell-depleted T cells, or PBMCs provided the cDNA or gDNA that served as material.

CDR3 length: 14 amino acids. Per germline, CDR1 MNHEY and CDR2 SVGAGI. Trimming removed 5 bases from V and 5 bases from J, with 13 bases in between. The table came from immunoSEQ multiplex PCR; TCRdb's copy has only in-frame clones and leaves some out. The table includes about 190,000 clones, roughly nine tenths detected once. The clonotype comes from a woman aged 30 to 39 with active or convalescent COVID-19. The rearrangement joins TRBV6-5 to TRBJ1-5; possible D gene TRBD1, 5 bases. The material sequenced was peripheral blood. CDR3 nucleotides: TGTGCCAGCAGTCGCTATCAGGGTGATCAGCCCCAGCATTTT. Its translation: CASSRYQGDQPQHF.